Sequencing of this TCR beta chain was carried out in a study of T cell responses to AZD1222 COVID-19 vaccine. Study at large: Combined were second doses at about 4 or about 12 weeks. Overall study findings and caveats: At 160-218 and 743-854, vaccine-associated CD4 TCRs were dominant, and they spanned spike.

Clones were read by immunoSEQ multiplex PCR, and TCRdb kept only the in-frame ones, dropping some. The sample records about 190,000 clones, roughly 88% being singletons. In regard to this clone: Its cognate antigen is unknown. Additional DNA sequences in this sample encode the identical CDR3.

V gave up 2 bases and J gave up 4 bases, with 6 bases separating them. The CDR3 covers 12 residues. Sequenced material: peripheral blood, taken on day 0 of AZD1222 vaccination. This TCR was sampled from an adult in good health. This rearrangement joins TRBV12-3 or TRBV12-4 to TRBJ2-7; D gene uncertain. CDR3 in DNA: TGTGCCAGCAGTTTATCAGGATACGAGCAGTACTTC. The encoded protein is CASSLSGYEQYF.